One and the same sample provided the 18 T cell receptor beta chains below, sequenced in a study of early T cells in non-severe SARS-CoV-2 infection. TCRdb re-called the 5' RACE reads with MiXCR, one entry per CDR3 protein. The repertoire holds 20,000 to 25,000 distinct CDR3 sequences, with 4.7% as singletons. Sequenced material: whole blood. Receptors originate from an adult who was a healthcare worker with PCR-confirmed SARS-CoV-2 infection or an uninfected control (not recorded which).

The table lists this clonotype with many counts. The gene calls are TRBV18 and TRBJ2-1; 10 bases match TRBD2. V shed 0 bases and J 10 bases; nucleotides not matched to a gene: 3. The CDR3 has 14 residues. The germline V gene has CDR1 KGHSH and CDR2 LQKENI. The CDR3 sequence: CASSPPLAGDEQFF. CDR3 bases: TGTGCCAGCTCACCACCGCTAGCGGGGGACGAGCAGTTCTTC. The variable domain in full, completed from reference TRBV18 and TRBJ2-1, reads NAGVMQNPRHLVRRRGQEARLRCSPMKGHSHVYWYRQLPEEGLKFMVYLQKENIIDESGMPKERFSAEFPKEGPSILRIQQVVRGDSAAYFCASSPPLAGDEQFFGPGTRLTVL.

This clonotype was observed at least ten times. This chain links TRBV20-1 with TRBJ2-1; perhaps TRBD1 as D (6 bases). From germline, CDR1 is DFQATT and CDR2 SNEGSKA (reference sequence). The CDR3 spans 11 residues. The ends were cut back, 2 bases at V and 7 bases at J, with 6 bases in the middle. The CDR3 DNA reads TGCAGTGCTAGAAGGGGGAATGAGCAGTTCTTC. It specifies CSARRGNEQFF.

This clonotype was detected a few times. The V gene is TRBV20-1, the J gene TRBJ2-3, with D possibly TRBD2 on 5 matching bases. The germline V gene encodes CDR1 DFQATT and CDR2 SNEGSKA (reference sequence). CDR3 length: 14 amino acids. The V gene lost 6 bases and the J gene lost 3 bases, with 16 bases spanning the gap. The DNA of the CDR3 is TGCAGTGCCCAAACTAGTTTCTCAACAGATACGCAGTATTTT. Translation gives CSAQTSFSTDTQYF.

This clonotype was observed a few times. The chain combines TRBV2 with TRBJ2-4; D is perhaps TRBD1 (5 bases). The germline V and J ends were trimmed by 5 bases and 9 bases, with 17 bases remaining between them. CDR3 size: 14 residues. CDR1 is SNHLY, CDR2 FYNNEI, per germline. CDR3 nucleotides: TGTGCCAGCAGTTTTAGCCATCAGGGTCCCATTCAGTACTTC. Amino acid sequence: CASSFSHQGPIQYF.

In this sample, this clonotype turned up a few times. The chain employs TRBV6-2 or TRBV6-3 and TRBJ1-5; D is unclear. This CDR3 spans 16 amino acids. Trimming removed 7 bases at V and 2 bases at J, with 18 bases between. Germline CDR1 MNHEY, CDR2 SVGEGT. CDR3 protein: CASTFRSLTGNQPQHF. The DNA for the CDR3 is TGTGCCAGCACCTTCCGCTCCCTGACGGGCAATCAGCCCCAGCATTTT.

In this sample, this clonotype turned up a few times. The rearrangement joins TRBV7-2 to TRBJ2-7; D ambiguous. Germline V gene sequence: CDR1 SGHTA, CDR2 FQGNSA. The CDR3 is 13 amino acids. Trimming removed 2 bases at V and 2 bases at J, with 7 bases between. CDR3 DNA: TGTGCCAGCAGCTTAACCGCCACCTACGAGCAGTACTTC. It specifies CASSLTATYEQYF.

This clonotype was detected ten times or more. The J gene is TRBJ1-2, the V gene TRBV20-1, with 7 bases matching TRBD1. J was trimmed by 8 bases and V by 6 bases; bases with no gene match: 12. The CDR3 spans 13 residues. Germline values: CDR1 DFQATT, CDR2 SNEGSKA (reference sequence). CDR3 in amino acids: CSARGWTGKGYTF. CDR3 DNA: TGCAGTGCCAGGGGATGGACAGGTAAAGGCTACACCTTC.

This clonotype appeared many times. The rearrangement joins TRBV5-1 to TRBJ1-6; D is uncertain. Trimming stripped 2 bases from V and 0 bases from J, with 9 bases between. The CDR3 is 16 amino acids. CDR1 is SGHRS, CDR2 YFSETQ, per germline. CDR3 DNA sequence: TGCGCCAGCAGCTTCGAGCAGAGCTCCTATAATTCACCCCTCCACTTT. Its translation is CASSFEQSSYNSPLHF. Filled out from reference TRBV5-1 and TRBJ1-6, the complete variable domain reads KAGVTQTPRYLIKTRGQQVTLSCSPISGHRSVSWYQQTPGQGLQFLFEYFSETQRNKGNFPGRFSGRQFSNSRSEMNVSTLELGDSALYLCASSFEQSSYNSPLHFGNGTRLTVT.

This clonotype came up many times. The rearrangement links TRBV7-9 to TRBJ1-4; 7 bases map to TRBD1. Germline values: CDR1 SEHNR, CDR2 FQNEAQ (reference sequence). The CDR3 has 16 residues. V was pared by 3 bases and J by 0 bases, with 4 bases of the junction left unmatched. CDR3 region: CASSLVRGSTNEKLFF. The CDR3 DNA is TGTGCCAGCAGCTTGGTCAGGGGGTCAACTAATGAAAAACTGTTTTTT.

There are a few counts of this clonotype. The chain links TRBV4-1 to TRBJ1-6, with D perhaps matching TRBD1 (5 bases). Germline V gene data show CDR1 as MGHRA and CDR2 as YSYEKL. The CDR3 totals 16 residues. Trimming took off 0 bases at V and 10 bases at J, with 16 bases between the two ends. In nucleotides, the CDR3 is TGCGCCAGCAGCCAAGACCCGGGCACAGGACCATCACCCCTCCACTTT. This sequence encodes CASSQDPGTGPSPLHF.

This clonotype is labeled as medium-sized (0.01 to 0.1%). This chain connects TRBV19 to TRBJ1-5; D unclear. CDR1 is LNHDA, CDR2 SQIVND, per germline (reference sequence). The CDR3 is made up of 14 amino acids. The V end was cut by 7 bases, the J end by 5 bases, with 15 bases between. CDR3 amino acids: CASTPDGPHQPQHF. The CDR3 DNA is TGTGCCAGTACTCCCGACGGCCCTCATCAGCCCCAGCATTTT. Drawing the rest from reference TRBV19 and TRBJ1-5, the complete variable domain is DGGITQSPKYLFRKEGQNVTLSCEQNLNHDAMYWYRQDPGQGLRLIYYSQIVNDFQKGDIAEGYSVSREKKESFPLTVTSAQKNPTAFYLCASTPDGPHQPQHFGDGTRLSIL.

This clonotype was seen repeatedly, ten times or more. This rearrangement joins TRBV4-3 to TRBJ1-2; D is unclear. Trimming pared 1 base from V and 2 bases from J, leaving 11 bases between. CDR1 is LGHNA and CDR2 is YSLEER in the germline V gene. CDR3 length equals 15 residues. The CDR3 region is CASSQVSSRNYGYTF. The CDR3 DNA reads as TGCGCCAGCAGCCAAGTATCGAGCCGAAACTATGGCTACACCTTC.

This clonotype is large in the sample. The CDR3 DNA follows: TGCGCCAGCAGCTTGGCCCTAGCGGGGCGGAGCACAGATACGCAGTATTTT. Amino acid sequence: CASSLALAGRSTDTQYF. This sequence joins TRBV5-1 and TRBJ2-3, with 9 bases fitting TRBD2. The CDR3 consists of 17 residues. J gave up 0 bases and V 0 bases, and 5 bases lay outside the gene matches. Germline values: CDR1 SGHRS, CDR2 YFSETQ.

This clonotype was detected many times. The chain joins TRBV12-3 or TRBV12-4 to TRBJ1-2; D call uncertain. Trimming removed 2 bases from V and 5 bases from J, with 15 bases in between. The CDR3 is 15 amino acids. In DNA form, the CDR3 reads TGTGCCAGCAGTTTACCGGGCCGTGGAACTTATGGCTACACCTTC. Its protein product is CASSLPGRGTYGYTF.

The genes are TRBV7-2 and TRBJ2-3; perhaps D is TRBD1 or TRBD2 (6 bases each). The germline V and J ends were trimmed by 2 bases and 1 base, with 13 bases remaining between them. This CDR3 is built from 16 residues. CDR1 is SGHTA and CDR2 is FQGNSA in the germline V gene. The CDR3 region is CASSLRGALGTDTQYF. CDR3 DNA: TGTGCCAGCAGCTTAAGGGGGGCCCTCGGCACAGATACGCAGTATTTT.

This clonotype was detected ten times or more. The rearrangement uses TRBV7-9 and TRBJ1-2, with D possibly TRBD1 on 6 matching bases. V lost 3 bases to trimming and J lost 5 bases, with 16 bases between them. The germline V gene has CDR1 SEHNR and CDR2 FQNEAQ (reference sequence). The CDR3 contains 15 residues. CDR3 nucleotides: TGTGCCAGCAGCTTCCTTTCCACAGGGTCATATGGCTACACCTTC. It encodes CASSFLSTGSYGYTF.

This chain links TRBV5-5 with TRBJ2-1; the D gene is possibly TRBD2 (6 bases). Per germline, CDR1 SGHKS and CDR2 YYEKEE (reference sequence). The CDR3 is made up of 13 amino acids. Trimming stripped 3 bases from V and 5 bases from J, with 9 bases between. In DNA, the CDR3 is TGTGCCAGCAGCTGGGGACTTCACAATGAGCAGTTCTTC. Translated: CASSWGLHNEQFF.

The chain links TRBV7-2 to TRBJ2-7, with a tentative D call TRBD1 (6 bases). Germline assignment: CDR1 SGHTA and CDR2 FQGNSA. Trimming shortened V by 5 bases and J by 3 bases, and 14 bases separated the two germline ends. The CDR3 extends over 14 amino acids. The CDR3 spells CASSPQPGDYEQYF. The DNA of the CDR3 is TGTGCCAGCAGCCCCCAGCCAGGGGACTACGAGCAGTACTTC.